This TCR beta chain is drawn from a study of response to subunit inactivated influenza vaccine. Study-wide results and limits: After each seasonal influenza vaccination, few new T cells are recruited, the authors suggested.

This clonotype appeared once. What it binds is not known. One entry per CDR3 protein, called by TCRdb with MiXCR from the RT-PCR reads. The data show about 540,000 distinct CDR3 sequences, 12% to 15% seen once. There are 17 residues in the CDR3. J gave up 4 bases and V 5 bases, and 9 bases lay outside the gene matches. The chain uses TRBV12-3 or TRBV12-4 and TRBJ2-1; TRBD2 matches at 12 bases. The sequence was collected from a man aged 50 to 59 who received an inactivated influenza vaccine. Sample: PBMCs from blood, taken roughly 12 days after vaccination. CDR3 DNA: TGTGCCAGCAGTCCTTCGTTTGGGACTAGCGGGTACAATGAGCAGTTCTTC. Residues: CASSPSFGTSGYNEQFF.